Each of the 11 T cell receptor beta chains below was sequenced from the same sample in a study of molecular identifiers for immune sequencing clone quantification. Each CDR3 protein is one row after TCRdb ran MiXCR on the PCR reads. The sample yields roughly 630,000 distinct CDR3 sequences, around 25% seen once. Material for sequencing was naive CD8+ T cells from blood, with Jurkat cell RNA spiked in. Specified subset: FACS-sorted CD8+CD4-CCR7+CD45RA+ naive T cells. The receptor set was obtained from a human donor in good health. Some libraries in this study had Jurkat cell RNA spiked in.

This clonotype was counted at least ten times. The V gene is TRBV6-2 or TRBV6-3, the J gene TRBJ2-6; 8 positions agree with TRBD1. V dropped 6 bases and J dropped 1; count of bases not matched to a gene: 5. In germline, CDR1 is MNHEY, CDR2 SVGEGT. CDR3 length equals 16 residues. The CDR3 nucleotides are TGTGCCAGCAGAGGGCAGGGGGCGTCTGGGGCCAACGTCCTGACTTTC. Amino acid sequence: CASRGQGASGANVLTF.

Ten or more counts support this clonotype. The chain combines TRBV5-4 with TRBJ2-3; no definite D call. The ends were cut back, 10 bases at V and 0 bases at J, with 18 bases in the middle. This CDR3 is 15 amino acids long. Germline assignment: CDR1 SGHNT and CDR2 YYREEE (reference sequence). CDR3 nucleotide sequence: TGTGCCCTCCGCCGGTCGCGGTCCAGCACAGATACGCAGTATTTT. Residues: CALRRSRSSTDTQYF.

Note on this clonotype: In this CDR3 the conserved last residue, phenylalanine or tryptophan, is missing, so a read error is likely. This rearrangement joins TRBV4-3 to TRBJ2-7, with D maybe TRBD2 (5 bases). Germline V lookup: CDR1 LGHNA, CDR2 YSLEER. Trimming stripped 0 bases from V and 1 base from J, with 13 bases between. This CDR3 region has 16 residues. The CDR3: CASSQDVMAGSYEQYL. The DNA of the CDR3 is TGCGCCAGCAGCCAAGATGTTATGGCGGGTTCCTACGAGCAGTACCTC.

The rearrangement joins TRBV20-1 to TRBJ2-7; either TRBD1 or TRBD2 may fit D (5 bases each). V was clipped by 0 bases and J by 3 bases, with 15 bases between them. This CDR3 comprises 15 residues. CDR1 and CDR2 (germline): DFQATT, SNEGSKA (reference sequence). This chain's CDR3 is CSAREIRDRNYEQYF. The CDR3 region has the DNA TGCAGTGCTAGAGAGATCCGGGACCGAAACTACGAGCAGTACTTC.

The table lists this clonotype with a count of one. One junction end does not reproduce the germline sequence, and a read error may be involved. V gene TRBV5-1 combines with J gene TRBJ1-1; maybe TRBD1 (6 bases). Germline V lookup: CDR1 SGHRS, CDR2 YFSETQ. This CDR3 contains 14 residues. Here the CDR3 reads CASSPGQMNTVAFF. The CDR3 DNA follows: TGCGCCAGCAGTCCTGGACAGATGAACACTGTAGCTTTCTTT.

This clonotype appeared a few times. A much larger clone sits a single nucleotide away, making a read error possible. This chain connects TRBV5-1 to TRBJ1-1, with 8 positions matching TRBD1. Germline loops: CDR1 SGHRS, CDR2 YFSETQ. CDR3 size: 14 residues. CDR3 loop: CAIQLDRGGTEALF. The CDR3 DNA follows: TGCGCCATCCAACTAGACAGGGGTGGTACTGAAGCTCTCTTT.

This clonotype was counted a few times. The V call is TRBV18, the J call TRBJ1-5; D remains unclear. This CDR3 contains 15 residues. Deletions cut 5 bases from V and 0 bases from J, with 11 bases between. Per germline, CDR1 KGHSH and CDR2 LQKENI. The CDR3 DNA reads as TGTGCCAGCTCAATCAACGGGGATAGCAATCAGCCCCAGCATTTT. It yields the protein CASSINGDSNQPQHF.

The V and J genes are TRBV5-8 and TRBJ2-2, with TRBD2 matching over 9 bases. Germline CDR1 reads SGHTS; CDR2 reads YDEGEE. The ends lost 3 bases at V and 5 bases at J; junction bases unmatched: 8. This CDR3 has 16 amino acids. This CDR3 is CASSSNSGRWTGELFF. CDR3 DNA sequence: TGTGCCAGCAGCTCGAATAGCGGGAGATGGACCGGGGAGCTGTTTTTT.

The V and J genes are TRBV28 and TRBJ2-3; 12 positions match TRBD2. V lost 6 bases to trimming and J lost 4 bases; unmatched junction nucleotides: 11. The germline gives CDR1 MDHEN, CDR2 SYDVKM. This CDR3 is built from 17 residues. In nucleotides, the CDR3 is TGTGCCAGCAGAGCTAGCGGGAGGGCGGGAATCGCAGATACGCAGTATTTT. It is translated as CASRASGRAGIADTQYF.

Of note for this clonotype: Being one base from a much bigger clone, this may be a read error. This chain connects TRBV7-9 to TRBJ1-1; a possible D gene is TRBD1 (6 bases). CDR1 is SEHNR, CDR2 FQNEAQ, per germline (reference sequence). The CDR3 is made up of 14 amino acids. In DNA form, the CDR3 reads TGTGCCAGCAGCCCAAAGCTCGGGGGCACTGAAGCTCTCTTT. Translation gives CASSPKLGGTEALF.

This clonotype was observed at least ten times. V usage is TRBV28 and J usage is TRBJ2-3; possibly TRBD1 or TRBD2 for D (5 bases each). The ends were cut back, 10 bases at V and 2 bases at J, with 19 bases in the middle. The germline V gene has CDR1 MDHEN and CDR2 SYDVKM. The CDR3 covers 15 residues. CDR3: CATNPGDGATDTQYF. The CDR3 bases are TGTGCCACCAATCCTGGGGACGGGGCCACAGATACGCAGTATTTT.